This TCR beta chain was recorded in a study of blood T cell repertoires in COVID-19. About the study: Samples of COVID-19 (acute and convalescent) were obtained from the United States, Italy and Spain.

Using immunoSEQ multiplex PCR, the repertoire was profiled, and TCRdb retains in-frame clones only, with some absent. The sample has some 230,000 clones; approximately 80% are singletons. Germline V CDR1 and CDR2: LGHDT, YNNKEL (reference sequence). The CDR3 is 16 residues long. The V segment lost 3 bases and the J segment 6 bases; nucleotides outside the gene matches: 13. This sequence was found in a woman in her 50s with acute or convalescent COVID-19. The chain recombines TRBV3-1 (or the pseudogene TRBV3-2) with TRBJ1-1; the match to TRBD1 covers 7 bases. The sequencing input was peripheral blood. DNA for the CDR3: TGTGCCAGCAGCCAGGCTGGGGACAGTCGATTCGCTGAAGCTTTCTTT. The encoded protein is CASSQAGDSRFAEAFF.